The 32 T cell receptor beta chains below were found in one sample sequenced in a study of cytotoxic CD8 clonotypes in ibrutinib-treated CLL. Only in-frame clones appear in the TCRdb table, and some are missing; sequencing was by immunoSEQ multiplex PCR. The data contain 60,000 to 70,000 clones, 45% to 65% of them singletons. Sequenced here: PBMCs, sampled after 12 months of ibrutinib treatment. The receptors here all came from a human donor with chronic lymphocytic leukemia.

This clone was seen a handful of times. The rearrangement joins TRBV12-2 to TRBJ1-2; the tabulated D call, TRBD1, remains unverified against the DNA. TRBV12-2 is tagged as a pseudogene. The CDR3 covers 14 residues. The CDR3 loop reads CASRLPQGVGGYTF. In DNA form, the CDR3 reads TGTGCAAGTCGCTTACCACAGGGGGTGGGCGGCTACACCTTC.

This clone was counted between two and nine times. The chain has TRBV28 and TRBJ1-1; D gene ambiguous. The CDR3 is 12 amino acids. CDR1 and CDR2 from the germline V gene are MDHEN and SYDVKM. V was pared by 8 bases and J by 2 bases, with 9 bases between. CDR3 protein: CASGVGNTEAFF. CDR3 bases: TGTGCCAGCGGTGTAGGAAACACTGAAGCTTTCTTT.

The gene calls are TRBV5-6 and TRBJ2-1; D is possibly TRBD2 (5 bases). V was trimmed by 4 bases and J by 0 bases, leaving 8 bases between them. There are 14 residues in the CDR3. Germline CDR1 is SGHDT and CDR2 is YYEEEE. CDR3 sequence reads: CASSGLYSYNEQFF. The CDR3 bases are TGTGCCAGCAGCGGACTGTACTCCTACAATGAGCAGTTCTTC.

This clone was seen at least ten times. The chain combines TRBV7-6 with TRBJ2-5; the match to TRBD1 covers 7 bases. There are 13 residues in the CDR3. The trim removed 3 bases at V and 2 bases at J, leaving 0 bases unmatched. Germline lookup yields CDR1 SGHVS and CDR2 FNYEAQ. The CDR3 loop is CASSFRGQETQYF. The DNA for the CDR3 is TGTGCCAGCAGCTTCAGGGGGCAAGAGACCCAGTACTTC.

This rearrangement joins TRBV19 to TRBJ2-1, with D possibly being TRBD1 (7 bases). Trimming took 5 bases from V and 6 from J, leaving 17 bases between them. The CDR3 covers 15 residues. Germline-derived CDR1 and CDR2 are LNHDA and SQIVND (reference sequence). The CDR3 region is CASSAGQLGGNEQFF. In DNA form, the CDR3 reads TGTGCCAGTAGTGCGGGACAGTTGGGGGGCAATGAGCAGTTCTTC.

This clone was counted a few times. V usage is TRBV6-1 and J usage is TRBJ2-2; the D gene is possibly TRBD2 (6 bases). V shed 2 bases and J shed 4 bases, with 11 bases lying between them. The germline V gene encodes CDR1 MNHNS and CDR2 SASEGT. This CDR3 is 15 amino acids long. The CDR3 protein is CASSEQGGGTGELFF. In DNA, the CDR3 is TGTGCCAGCAGTGAACAGGGAGGAGGCACCGGGGAGCTGTTTTTT.

J is TRBJ2-7 and V is TRBV28; tentative D call: TRBD2 (7 bases). Trimming cost V 4 bases and J 2 bases, with 12 bases left between them. This CDR3 comprises 14 residues. Looked up from germline, CDR1 is MDHEN and CDR2 is SYDVKM. The CDR3 reads CASSYGGATYEQYV. The CDR3 DNA follows: TGTGCCAGCAGTTATGGGGGGGCTACCTACGAGCAGTACGTC.

The V call is TRBV27, the J call TRBJ2-3, with D perhaps TRBD1 (5 bases). This CDR3 contains 16 residues. Germline CDR1 is MNHEY and CDR2 is SMNVEV (reference sequence). V dropped 6 bases and J dropped 6 bases, with 22 bases sitting between them. In DNA, the CDR3 is TGTGCCAGCAGCCTCCGTTCGGGCAGGGCAACCGATACGCAGTATTTT. It encodes CASSLRSGRATDTQYF.

This clone was detected once. The rearrangement joins TRBV5-4 to TRBJ2-7; TRBD2 agrees at 7 bases. Per the germline V gene, CDR1 is SGHNT and CDR2 is YYREEE (reference sequence). The V gene end was trimmed by 3 bases and the J gene end by 4 bases; junction bases not matched to a gene: 10. CDR3 length equals 15 residues. CDR3 nucleotides: TGTGCCAGCAGCTACGGGTCAGCGGGGCCTTACGAGCAGTACGTC. It codes for CASSYGSAGPYEQYV.

The CDR3, as DNA: TGCGCCAGCAGCCCGCGGGGACAGGGTAGGACAGATACGCAGTATTTT. As protein: CASSPRGQGRTDTQYF. V and J are TRBV5-1 and TRBJ2-3; 9 bases fit TRBD1. The V gene's germline CDR1 is SGHRS and CDR2 YFSETQ. V lost 4 bases to trimming and J lost 3 bases; unmatched junction nucleotides: 9. This CDR3 contains 16 residues.

In its sample, this clone was seen once. V usage is TRBV19 and J usage is TRBJ2-1, with TRBD1 identical over 8 bases. In germline, CDR1 is LNHDA, CDR2 SQIVND (reference sequence). The CDR3 runs 16 residues. J lost 5 bases, V lost 3 bases, and 9 bases had no gene match. The CDR3 region has the DNA TGTGCCAGTAGTATTCTTGGAGGGACAGGTAACAATGAGCAGTTCTTC. Its protein product is CASSILGGTGNNEQFF.

The rearrangement joins TRBV10-2 to TRBJ2-5; TRBD2 matches 7 bases. Germline values: CDR1 WSHSY, CDR2 SAAADI. This CDR3 has 14 amino acids. The ends lost 3 bases at V and 3 bases at J; junction bases unmatched: 4. Here the CDR3 DNA reads TGCGCCAGCAGTGAATTGGGACTAAAAGAGACCCAGTACTTC. Its translation is CASSELGLKETQYF.

The gene calls are TRBV7-9 and TRBJ1-2, with D hard to call. Trimming took off 1 base at V and 4 bases at J, with 7 bases between the two ends. Germline CDR1 SEHNR, CDR2 FQNEAQ (reference sequence). The CDR3 contains 13 residues. The CDR3 region is CASSLGGSYGYTF. The DNA for the CDR3 is TGTGCCAGCAGCTTAGGAGGTTCCTATGGCTACACCTTC.

The rearrangement uses TRBV30 and TRBJ2-2; D uncertain. The V end was cut by 5 bases, the J end by 0 bases, with 10 bases between. The CDR3 consists of 14 residues. The germline gives CDR1 GTSNPN, CDR2 SVGIG (reference sequence). The DNA for the CDR3 is TGTGCCTGGGGACGTAACGCGAACACCGGGGAGCTGTTTTTT. This translates into CAWGRNANTGELFF. Full variable domain (rest looked up from reference TRBV30 and TRBJ2-2): SQTIHQWPATLVQPVGSPLSLECTVEGTSNPNLYWYRQAAGRGLQLLFYSVGIGQISSEVPQNLSASRPQDRQFILSSKKLLLSDSGFYLCAWGRNANTGELFFGEGSRLTVL.

The gene calls are TRBV7-8 and TRBJ1-2, with 8 positions matching TRBD1. Germline V gene sequence: CDR1 SGHVS, CDR2 FQNEAQ. The J segment lost 5 bases and the V segment lost 2 bases, leaving 4 bases of the junction unmatched. The length of the CDR3 is 14 residues. CDR3 sequence: CASSLLRQGYGYTF. The CDR3 DNA reads TGTGCCAGCAGCTTACTCAGACAGGGGTATGGCTACACCTTC. Full variable domain (rest looked up from reference TRBV7-8 and TRBJ1-2): GAGVSQSPRYKVAKRGQDVALRCDPISGHVSLFWYQQALGQGPEFLTYFQNEAQLDKSGLPSDRFFAERPEGSVSTLKIQRTQQEDSAVYLCASSLLRQGYGYTFGSGTRLTVV.

This clone appeared a few times. The chain combines TRBV11-2 with TRBJ2-2; D is possibly TRBD1 (5 bases). This CDR3 has 13 residues. V was cut by 5 bases and J by 6 bases, with 10 bases left in between. Per the germline V gene, CDR1 is SGHAT and CDR2 is FQNNGV. CDR3 DNA: TGTGCCAGCAGCCGCCCAGGGTCCGGGGAGCTGTTTTTT. Amino acid sequence: CASSRPGSGELFF. The full variable domain, in which reference TRBV11-2 and TRBJ2-2 provide the parts outside the CDR3, is EAGVAQSPRYKIIEKRQSVAFWCNPISGHATLYWYQQILGQGPKLLIQFQNNGVVDDSQLPKDRFSAERLKGVDSTLKIQPAKLEDSAVYLCASSRPGSGELFFGEGSRLTVL.

The chain is built from TRBV2 and TRBJ1-1; TRBD1 matches 7 bases. After removal of 9 bases from V and 7 bases from J, the junction contained 8 bases not matched to a gene. The germline CDR1 and CDR2 sequences are SNHLY and FYNNEI. The CDR3 loop spans 12 amino acids. This chain's CDR3 is CARSSQGNEAFF. The CDR3 DNA follows: TGTGCCAGAAGCTCACAGGGGAATGAAGCTTTCTTT. Full variable domain (outside the CDR3, taken from reference TRBV2 and TRBJ1-1): EPEVTQTPSHQVTQMGQEVILRCVPISNHLYFYWYRQILGQKVEFLVSFYNNEISEKSEIFDDQFSVERPDGSNFTLKIRSTKLEDSAMYFCARSSQGNEAFFGQGTRLTVV.

This sequence joins TRBV10-3 and TRBJ1-2, with D possibly being TRBD1 (6 bases). The CDR3 is 15 amino acids. Germline V CDR1 and CDR2: ENHRY, SYGVKD. Trimming left V 2 bases short and J 4 bases short, with 14 bases between. As DNA, the CDR3 is TGTGCCATCAGTGAGGGGCAGGGGACTGCCTATGGCTACACCTTC. Translation gives CAISEGQGTAYGYTF.

The gene calls are TRBV5-6 and TRBJ2-2; 10 bases map to TRBD2. With V trimmed by 2 bases and J by 7 bases, 5 bases remained unmatched. This CDR3 has 15 residues. From germline, CDR1 is SGHDT and CDR2 YYEEEE. The CDR3 is CASSFLAGVVGELFF. CDR3 bases: TGTGCCAGCAGCTTCCTAGCGGGAGTTGTCGGGGAGCTGTTTTTT.

The rearrangement links TRBV2 to TRBJ2-2; D possibly uses TRBD1 or TRBD2 (5 bases each). The length of the CDR3 is 15 residues. The V gene lost 3 bases and the J gene lost 6 bases, with 14 bases spanning the gap. CDR1 is SNHLY, CDR2 FYNNEI, per germline. This CDR3 is CASSEDRGRAGELFF. The CDR3 DNA reads as TGTGCCAGCAGTGAGGACCGGGGCCGGGCCGGGGAGCTGTTTTTT. Variable domain in full (rest from reference TRBV2 and TRBJ2-2): EPEVTQTPSHQVTQMGQEVILRCVPISNHLYFYWYRQILGQKVEFLVSFYNNEISEKSEIFDDQFSVERPDGSNFTLKIRSTKLEDSAMYFCASSEDRGRAGELFFGEGSRLTVL.

Many counts were recorded for this clone. V gene TRBV7-9 combines with J gene TRBJ1-2; possible D gene TRBD1, 6 bases. This CDR3 spans 13 amino acids. Trimming removed 6 bases at V and 6 bases at J, with 14 bases between. CDR1 and CDR2 (germline): SEHNR, FQNEAQ (reference sequence). The CDR3 DNA is TGTGCCAGCAGTACAATACAGGGTAATGGCTACACCTTC. It translates to CASSTIQGNGYTF.

The genes are TRBV29-1 and TRBJ2-5; D may be TRBD2 (7 bases). The CDR3 loop spans 15 amino acids. Germline V lookup: CDR1 SQVTM, CDR2 ANQGSEA. The ends were cut back, 3 bases at V and 5 bases at J, with 19 bases in the middle. The CDR3 bases are TGCAGCGTTGACCCGGCGCGGGGGCGGGGGGAGACCCAGTACTTC. It yields the protein CSVDPARGRGETQYF. Complete variable domain (other parts from reference TRBV29-1 and TRBJ2-5): SAVISQKPSRDICQRGTSLTIQCQVDSQVTMMFWYRQQPGQSLTLIATANQGSEATYESGFVIDKFPISRPNLTFSTLTVSNMSPEDSSIYLCSVDPARGRGETQYFGPGTRLLVL.

The chain links TRBV19 to TRBJ2-1, with 8 bases fitting TRBD2. Germline loops: CDR1 LNHDA, CDR2 SQIVND (reference sequence). The CDR3 is 15 residues long. J lost 2 bases, V lost 9 bases, and 9 bases had no gene match. In DNA, the CDR3 is TGTGCCAGCAATGGGGCGGGAGGACCCTACAATGAGCAGTTCTTC. Translated, it gives CASNGAGGPYNEQFF.

The rearrangement links TRBV4-2 to TRBJ2-3, with D possibly being TRBD1 (6 bases). Germline CDR1 is LGHNA and CDR2 is YNFKEQ. Deletions cut 3 bases from V and 4 bases from J, with 17 bases between. The CDR3 consists of 16 residues. CDR3 amino acids: CASSQAARGGSDTQYF. Here the CDR3 DNA reads TGTGCCAGCAGCCAGGCAGCCAGGGGCGGATCAGATACGCAGTATTTT.

The genes are TRBV7-9 and TRBJ2-3; D might be TRBD1 (6 bases). Trimming removed 3 bases from V and 3 bases from J, with 10 bases in between. The CDR3 covers 14 residues. CDR1 and CDR2 (germline): SEHNR, FQNEAQ (reference sequence). Here the CDR3 DNA reads TGTGCCAGCAGCTTTCAGGGGACGACAGATACGCAGTATTTT. Translating it yields CASSFQGTTDTQYF.

The sample holds many counts of this clone. V is TRBV9 and J is TRBJ1-2; possible D gene TRBD1, 6 bases. Looked up from germline, CDR1 is SGDLS and CDR2 is YYNGEE. The CDR3 is 13 residues long. Trimming stripped 4 bases from V and 4 bases from J, with 11 bases between. The CDR3 DNA reads as TGTGCCAGCAGCCCCTCACAGGGCTATGGCTACACCTTC. Its translation is CASSPSQGYGYTF.

J is TRBJ1-4 and V is TRBV4-1, with D uncertain. The germline V and J ends were trimmed by 5 bases and 7 bases, with 14 bases remaining between them. Per the germline V gene, CDR1 is MGHRA and CDR2 is YSYEKL. The CDR3 is 14 residues long. The CDR3 is CASSGQEYREKLFF. DNA for the CDR3: TGCGCCAGCAGCGGTCAGGAATACCGTGAAAAACTGTTTTTT.

CDR3 sequence reads: CASSPDLGKNNEQFF. The CDR3 DNA is TGTGCCAGCAGCCCGGACCTCGGGAAAAACAATGAGCAGTTCTTC. V usage is TRBV14 and J usage is TRBJ2-1, with a weak D call TRBD2 (5 bases). Per the germline V gene, CDR1 is SGHDN and CDR2 is FVKESK. The CDR3 runs to 15 residues. V lost 4 bases and J lost 5, with 15 bases in between.

This clone was seen only a few times. The chain employs TRBV6-1 and TRBJ1-5; D is unresolved. The germline CDR1 and CDR2 sequences are MNHNS and SASEGT. Trimming shortened V by 6 bases and J by 5 bases, and 11 bases separated the two germline ends. The CDR3 extends over 13 amino acids. The CDR3 DNA follows: TGTGCCAGCAGAATAGCCCCGGATCAGCCCCAGCATTTT. It specifies CASRIAPDQPQHF.

This clone was counted once. The rearrangement uses TRBV5-1 and TRBJ1-1; D not certain. There are 13 residues in the CDR3. The germline CDR1 and CDR2 sequences are SGHRS and YFSETQ. Trimming took off 0 bases at V and 3 bases at J, with 6 bases between the two ends. In nucleotides, the CDR3 is TGCGCCAGCAGCTTGGTCACCTACACTGAAGCTTTCTTT. Its translation is CASSLVTYTEAFF.

The rearrangement links TRBV7-2 to TRBJ1-5; D remains unclear. Germline V gene sequence: CDR1 SGHTA, CDR2 FQGNSA. The CDR3 is 16 residues long. The V end was cut by 5 bases, the J end by 0 bases, with 14 bases between. In DNA form, the CDR3 reads TGTGCCAGCAGCCGACCCGGGATCCATAGCAATCAGCCCCAGCATTTT. Translation gives CASSRPGIHSNQPQHF. The variable domain in full, completed from reference TRBV7-2 and TRBJ1-5, reads GAGVSQSPSNKVTEKGKDVELRCDPISGHTALYWYRQSLGQGLEFLIYFQGNSAPDKSGLPSDRFSAERTGGSVSTLTIQRTQQEDSAVYLCASSRPGIHSNQPQHFGDGTRLSIL.

This clone was counted many times. The chain has TRBV5-4 and TRBJ1-1, with D possibly being TRBD1 (5 bases). In germline, CDR1 is SGHNT, CDR2 YYREEE (reference sequence). The CDR3 contains 13 residues. The V end lost 9 bases, the J end lost 4 bases, and 16 bases lay between the germline ends. CDR3 in DNA: TGTGCCACGCGGAGGGGTGGCGGCACTGAAGCTTTCTTT. Amino acids: CATRRGGGTEAFF. The full variable domain, in which reference TRBV5-4 and TRBJ1-1 provide the parts outside the CDR3, is ETGVTQSPTHLIKTRGQQVTLRCSSQSGHNTVSWYQQALGQGPQFIFQYYREEENGRGNFPPRFSGLQFPNYSSELNVNALELDDSALYLCATRRGGGTEAFFGQGTRLTVV.